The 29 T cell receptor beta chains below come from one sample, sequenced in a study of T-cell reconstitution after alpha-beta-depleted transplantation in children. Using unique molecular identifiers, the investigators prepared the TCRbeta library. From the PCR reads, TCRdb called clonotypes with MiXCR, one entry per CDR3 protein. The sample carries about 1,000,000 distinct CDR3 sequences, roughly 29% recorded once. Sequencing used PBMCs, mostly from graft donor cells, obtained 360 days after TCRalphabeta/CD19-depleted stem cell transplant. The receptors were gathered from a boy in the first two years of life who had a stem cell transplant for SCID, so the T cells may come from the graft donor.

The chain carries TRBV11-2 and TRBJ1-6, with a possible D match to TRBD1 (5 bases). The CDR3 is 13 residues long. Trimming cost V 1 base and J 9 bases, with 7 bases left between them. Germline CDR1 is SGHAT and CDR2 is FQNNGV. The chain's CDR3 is CASSLGQSSPLHF. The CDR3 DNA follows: TGTGCCAGCAGCTTAGGACAGAGTTCACCCCTCCACTTT.

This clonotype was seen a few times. CDR3 residues: CASSVTGAPRNEQFF. The DNA for the CDR3 is TGTGCCAGCAGCGTAACAGGGGCCCCTCGGAATGAGCAGTTCTTC. The rearrangement joins TRBV9 to TRBJ2-1; TRBD1 matches at 7 bases. The CDR3 totals 15 residues. Germline-derived CDR1 and CDR2 are SGDLS and YYNGEE. J lost 7 bases, V lost 1 base, and 8 bases had no gene match.

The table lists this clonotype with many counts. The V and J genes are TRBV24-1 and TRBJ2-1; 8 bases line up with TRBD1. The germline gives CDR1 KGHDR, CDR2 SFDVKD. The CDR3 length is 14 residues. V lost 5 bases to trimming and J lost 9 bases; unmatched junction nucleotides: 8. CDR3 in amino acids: CATSGQGASREQFF. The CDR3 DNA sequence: TGTGCCACCAGTGGCCAGGGGGCATCTCGTGAGCAGTTCTTC.

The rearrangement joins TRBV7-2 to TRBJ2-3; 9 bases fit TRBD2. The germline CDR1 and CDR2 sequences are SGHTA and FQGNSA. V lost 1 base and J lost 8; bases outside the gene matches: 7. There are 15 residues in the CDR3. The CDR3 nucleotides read TGTGCCAGCAGCTTAGACGCGGGGGGGCCAGGTACGCAGTATTTT. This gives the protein CASSLDAGGPGTQYF.

CDR3 nucleotide sequence: TGCGCCAGCAGCCTACAGGGATTGGGCAATCAGCCCCAGCATTTT. Amino acid sequence: CASSLQGLGNQPQHF. The J gene is TRBJ1-5, the V gene TRBV5-1; TRBD1 might be the D (6 bases). The CDR3 is 15 residues long. V shed 4 bases and J shed 2 bases, with 13 bases lying between them. CDR1 SGHRS and CDR2 YFSETQ come from the germline V gene.

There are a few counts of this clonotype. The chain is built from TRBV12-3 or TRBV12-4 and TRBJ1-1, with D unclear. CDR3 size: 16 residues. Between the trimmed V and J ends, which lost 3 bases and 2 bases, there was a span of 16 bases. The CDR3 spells CASSFMATIQNTEAFF. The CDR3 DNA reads TGTGCCAGCAGTTTTATGGCAACGATCCAAAACACTGAAGCTTTCTTT.

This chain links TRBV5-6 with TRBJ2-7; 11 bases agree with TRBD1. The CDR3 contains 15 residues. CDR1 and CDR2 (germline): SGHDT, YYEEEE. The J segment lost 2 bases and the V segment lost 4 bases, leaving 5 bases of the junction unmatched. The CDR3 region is CASSPVGQGAYEQYF. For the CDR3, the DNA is TGTGCCAGCAGCCCAGTGGGACAGGGGGCCTACGAGCAGTACTTC.

The CDR3, as DNA: TGTGCCAGCAGTTACTCGGACAGAAGCTACGAGCAGTACTTC. Amino acid sequence: CASSYSDRSYEQYF. The rearrangement links TRBV6-5 to TRBJ2-7, with D possibly being TRBD1 (6 bases). Germline V gene data show CDR1 as MNHEY and CDR2 as SVGAGI. The CDR3 sequence is 14 residues long. Trimming stripped 0 bases from V and 3 bases from J, with 9 bases between.

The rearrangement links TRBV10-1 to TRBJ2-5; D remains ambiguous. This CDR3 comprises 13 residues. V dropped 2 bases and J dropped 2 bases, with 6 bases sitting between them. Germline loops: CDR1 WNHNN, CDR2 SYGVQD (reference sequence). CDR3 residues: CASSERQQETQYF. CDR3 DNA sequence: TGCGCCAGCAGTGAGAGGCAGCAAGAGACCCAGTACTTC.

The CDR3 region has the DNA TGCGCCAGCAGCCACCCCAAGGGGAACACCGGGGAGCTGTTTTTT. Translating gives CASSHPKGNTGELFF. The genes are TRBV4-1 and TRBJ2-2; the D is unclear. The V and J ends lost 3 bases and 1 base respectively, with 9 bases between them. The CDR3 totals 15 residues. Per germline, CDR1 MGHRA and CDR2 YSYEKL.

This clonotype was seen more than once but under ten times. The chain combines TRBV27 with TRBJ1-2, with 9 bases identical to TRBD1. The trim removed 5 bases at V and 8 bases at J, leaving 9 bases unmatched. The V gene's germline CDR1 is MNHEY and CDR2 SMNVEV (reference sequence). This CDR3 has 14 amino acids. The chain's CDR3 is CASSARGQGIGYTF. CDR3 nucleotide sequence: TGTGCCAGCAGTGCAAGGGGACAGGGAATCGGCTACACCTTC.

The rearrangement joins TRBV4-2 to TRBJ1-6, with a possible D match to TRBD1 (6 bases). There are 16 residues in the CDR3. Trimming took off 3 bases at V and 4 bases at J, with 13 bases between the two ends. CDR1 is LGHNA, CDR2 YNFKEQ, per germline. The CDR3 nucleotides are TGTGCCAGCAGCCACGGAGGACAGTTTTATAATTCACCCCTCCACTTT. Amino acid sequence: CASSHGGQFYNSPLHF.

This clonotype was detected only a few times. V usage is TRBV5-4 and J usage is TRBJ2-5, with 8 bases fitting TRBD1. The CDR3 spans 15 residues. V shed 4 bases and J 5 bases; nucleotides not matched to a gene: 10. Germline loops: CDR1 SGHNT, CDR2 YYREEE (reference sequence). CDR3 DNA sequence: TGTGCCAGCAGCCCGAGCCCGGACAGGGCGGAGACCCAGTACTTC. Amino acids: CASSPSPDRAETQYF.

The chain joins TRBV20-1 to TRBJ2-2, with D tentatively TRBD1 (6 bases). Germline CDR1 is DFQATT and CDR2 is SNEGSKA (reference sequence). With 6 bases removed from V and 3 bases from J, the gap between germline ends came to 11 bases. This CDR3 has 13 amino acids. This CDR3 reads CSAPTGYTGELFF. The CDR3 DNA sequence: TGCAGTGCGCCGACAGGTTACACCGGGGAGCTGTTTTTT.

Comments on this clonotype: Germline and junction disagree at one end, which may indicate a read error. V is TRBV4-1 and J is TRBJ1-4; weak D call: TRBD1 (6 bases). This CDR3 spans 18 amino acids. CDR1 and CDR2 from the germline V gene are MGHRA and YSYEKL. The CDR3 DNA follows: TGCGCCAGCAGCCAAGATCCCCGTCAGGGAAGGGGGGCTGAAAAACCGTTTTTT. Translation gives CASSQDPRQGRGAEKPFF.

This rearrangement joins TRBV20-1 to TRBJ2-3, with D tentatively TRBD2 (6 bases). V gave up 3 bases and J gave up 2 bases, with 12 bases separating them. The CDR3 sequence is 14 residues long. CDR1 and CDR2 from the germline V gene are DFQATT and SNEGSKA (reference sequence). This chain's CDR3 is CSARGWGVTDTQYF. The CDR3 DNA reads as TGCAGTGCTAGGGGTTGGGGGGTCACAGATACGCAGTATTTT.

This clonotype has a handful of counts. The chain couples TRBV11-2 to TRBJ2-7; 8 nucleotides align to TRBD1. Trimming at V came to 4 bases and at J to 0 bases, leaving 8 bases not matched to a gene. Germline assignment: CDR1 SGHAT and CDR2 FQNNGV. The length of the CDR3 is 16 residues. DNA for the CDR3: TGTGCCAGCAGCTACCTCGGGACAGGCCCCTCCTACGAGCAGTACTTC. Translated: CASSYLGTGPSYEQYF.

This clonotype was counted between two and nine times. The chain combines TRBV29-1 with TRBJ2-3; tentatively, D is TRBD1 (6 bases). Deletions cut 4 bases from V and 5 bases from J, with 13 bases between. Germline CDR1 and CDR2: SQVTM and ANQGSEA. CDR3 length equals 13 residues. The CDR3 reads CSVAGQPKDTQYF. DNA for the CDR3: TGCAGCGTTGCCGGACAGCCAAAAGATACGCAGTATTTT.

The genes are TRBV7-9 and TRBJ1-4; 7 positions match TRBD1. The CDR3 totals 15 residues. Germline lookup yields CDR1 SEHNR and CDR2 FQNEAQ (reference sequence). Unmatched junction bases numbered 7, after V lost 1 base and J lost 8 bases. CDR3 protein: CASSLGQGQPEKLFF. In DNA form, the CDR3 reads TGTGCCAGCAGCTTAGGGCAGGGACAGCCGGAAAAACTGTTTTTT.

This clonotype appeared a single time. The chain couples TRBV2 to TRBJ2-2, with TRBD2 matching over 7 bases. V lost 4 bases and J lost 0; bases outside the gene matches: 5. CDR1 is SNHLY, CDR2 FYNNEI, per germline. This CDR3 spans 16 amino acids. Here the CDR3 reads CASSVFGTTNTGELFF. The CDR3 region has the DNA TGTGCCAGCAGTGTGTTTGGGACTACGAACACCGGGGAGCTGTTTTTT.

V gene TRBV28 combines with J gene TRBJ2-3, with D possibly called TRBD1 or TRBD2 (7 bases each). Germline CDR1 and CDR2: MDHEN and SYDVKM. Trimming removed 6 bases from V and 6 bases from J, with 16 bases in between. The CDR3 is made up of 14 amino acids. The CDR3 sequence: CASRQGGGSDTQYF. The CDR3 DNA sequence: TGTGCCAGCAGGCAGGGGGGGGGCTCGGATACGCAGTATTTT.

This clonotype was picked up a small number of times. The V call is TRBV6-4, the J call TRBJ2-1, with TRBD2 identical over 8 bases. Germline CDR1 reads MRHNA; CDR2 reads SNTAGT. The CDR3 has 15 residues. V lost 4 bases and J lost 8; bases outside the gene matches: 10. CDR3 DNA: TGTGCCAGCAGTGGGGTCGGGGGGGCCTTGGATGAGCAGTTCTTC. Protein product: CASSGVGGALDEQFF.

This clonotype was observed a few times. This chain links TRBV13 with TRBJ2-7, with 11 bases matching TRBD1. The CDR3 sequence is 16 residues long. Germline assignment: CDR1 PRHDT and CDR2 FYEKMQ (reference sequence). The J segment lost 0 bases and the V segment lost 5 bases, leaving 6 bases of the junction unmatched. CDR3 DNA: TGTGCCAGCAGCCCAGGGACAGGGGGGATCTCCTACGAGCAGTACTTC. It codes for CASSPGTGGISYEQYF.

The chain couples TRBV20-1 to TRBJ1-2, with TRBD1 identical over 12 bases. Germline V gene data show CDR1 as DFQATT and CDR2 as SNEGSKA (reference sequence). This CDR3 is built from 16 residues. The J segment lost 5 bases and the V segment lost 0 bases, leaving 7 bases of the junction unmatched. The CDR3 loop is CSARDSGGQGAYGYTF. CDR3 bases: TGCAGTGCTAGAGATTCAGGGGGACAGGGGGCGTATGGCTACACCTTC.

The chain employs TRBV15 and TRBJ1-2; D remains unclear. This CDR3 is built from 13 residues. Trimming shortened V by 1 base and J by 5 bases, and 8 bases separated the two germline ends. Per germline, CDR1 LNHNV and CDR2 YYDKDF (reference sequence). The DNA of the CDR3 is TGTGCCACCAGCAGAGGGGGAGCGTATGGCTACACCTTC. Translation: CATSRGGAYGYTF.

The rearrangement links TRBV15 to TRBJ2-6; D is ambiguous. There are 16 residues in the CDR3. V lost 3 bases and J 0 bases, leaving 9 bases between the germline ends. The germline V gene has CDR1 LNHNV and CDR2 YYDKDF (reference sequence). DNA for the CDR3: TGTGCCACCAGCAGCCCAGGTAGCTCTGGGGCCAACGTCCTGACTTTC. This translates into CATSSPGSSGANVLTF.

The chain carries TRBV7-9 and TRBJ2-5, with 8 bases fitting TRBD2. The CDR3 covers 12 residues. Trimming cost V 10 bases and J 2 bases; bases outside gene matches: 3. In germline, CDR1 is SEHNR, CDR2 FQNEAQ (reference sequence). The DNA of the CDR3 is TGTGCCACAGAGCGGGGGCAAGAGACCCAGTACTTC. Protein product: CATERGQETQYF. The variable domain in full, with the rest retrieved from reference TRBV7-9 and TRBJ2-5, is DTGVSQNPRHKITKRGQNVTFRCDPISEHNRLYWYRQTLGQGPEFLTYFQNEAQLEKSRLLSDRFSAERPKGSFSTLEIQRTEQGDSAMYLCATERGQETQYFGPGTRLLVL.

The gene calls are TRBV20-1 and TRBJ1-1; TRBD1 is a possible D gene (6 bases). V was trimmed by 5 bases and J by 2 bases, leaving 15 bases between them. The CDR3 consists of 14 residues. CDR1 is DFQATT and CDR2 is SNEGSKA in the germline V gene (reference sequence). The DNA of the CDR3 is TGCAGTGCTGGAAAGACAGGAACAAACACTGAAGCTTTCTTT. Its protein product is CSAGKTGTNTEAFF.

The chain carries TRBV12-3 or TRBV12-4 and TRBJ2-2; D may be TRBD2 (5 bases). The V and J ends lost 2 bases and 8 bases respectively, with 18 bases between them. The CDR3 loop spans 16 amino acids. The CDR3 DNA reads TGTGCCAGCAGTTTAACGAGGGCAAGGGTCCTTGGGGAGCTGTTTTTT. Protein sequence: CASSLTRARVLGELFF.